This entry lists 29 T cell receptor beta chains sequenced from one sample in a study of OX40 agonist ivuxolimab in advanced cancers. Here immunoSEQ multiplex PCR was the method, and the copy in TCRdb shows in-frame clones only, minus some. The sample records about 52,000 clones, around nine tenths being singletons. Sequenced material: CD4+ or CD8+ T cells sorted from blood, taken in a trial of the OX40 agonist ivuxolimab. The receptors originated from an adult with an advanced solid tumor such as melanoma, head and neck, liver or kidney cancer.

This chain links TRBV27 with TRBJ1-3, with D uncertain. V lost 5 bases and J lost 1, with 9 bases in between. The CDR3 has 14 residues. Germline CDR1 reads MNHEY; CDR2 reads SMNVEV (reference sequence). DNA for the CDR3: TGTGCCAGCAGTGCGGCTGAATCTGGAAACACCATATATTTT. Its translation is CASSAAESGNTIYF.

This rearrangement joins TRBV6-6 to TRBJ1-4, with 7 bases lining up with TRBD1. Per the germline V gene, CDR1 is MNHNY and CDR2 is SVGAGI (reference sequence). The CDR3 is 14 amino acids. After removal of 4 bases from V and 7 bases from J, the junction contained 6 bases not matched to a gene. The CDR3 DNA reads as TGTGCCAGCAGTTCCCTAACAGGGGTTGAAAAACTGTTTTTT. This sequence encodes CASSSLTGVEKLFF.

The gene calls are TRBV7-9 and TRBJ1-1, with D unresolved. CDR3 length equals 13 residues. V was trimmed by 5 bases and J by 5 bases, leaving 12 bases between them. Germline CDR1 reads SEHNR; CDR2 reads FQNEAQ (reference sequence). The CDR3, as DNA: TGTGCCAGCAGCCTCACTACGCGGACTGAAGCTTTCTTT. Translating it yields CASSLTTRTEAFF. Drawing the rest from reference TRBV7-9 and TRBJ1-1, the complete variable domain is DTGVSQNPRHKITKRGQNVTFRCDPISEHNRLYWYRQTLGQGPEFLTYFQNEAQLEKSRLLSDRFSAERPKGSFSTLEIQRTEQGDSAMYLCASSLTTRTEAFFGQGTRLTVV.

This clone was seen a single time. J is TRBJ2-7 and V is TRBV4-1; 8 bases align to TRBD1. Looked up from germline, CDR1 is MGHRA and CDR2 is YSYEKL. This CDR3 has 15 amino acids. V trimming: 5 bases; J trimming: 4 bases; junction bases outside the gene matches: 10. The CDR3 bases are TGCGCCAGCAGCAACGACGGGACAGGCTCGTACGAGCAGTACTTC. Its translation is CASSNDGTGSYEQYF.

CDR3 loop: CASRPGGHQPQHF. CDR3 DNA: TGTGCCAGTAGGCCAGGGGGACATCAGCCCCAGCATTTT. The J gene is TRBJ1-5, the V gene TRBV19, with 7 bases matching TRBD1. The V gene end was trimmed by 6 bases and the J gene end by 5 bases; junction bases not matched to a gene: 4. CDR3 length: 13 amino acids. Germline V gives CDR1 LNHDA, CDR2 SQIVND (reference sequence). Supplemented by reference TRBV19 and TRBJ1-5, the full variable domain reads DGGITQSPKYLFRKEGQNVTLSCEQNLNHDAMYWYRQDPGQGLRLIYYSQIVNDFQKGDIAEGYSVSREKKESFPLTVTSAQKNPTAFYLCASRPGGHQPQHFGDGTRLSIL.

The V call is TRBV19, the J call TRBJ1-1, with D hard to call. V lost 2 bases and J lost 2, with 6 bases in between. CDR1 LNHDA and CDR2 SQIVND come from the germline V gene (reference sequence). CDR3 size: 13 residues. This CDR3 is CASSILQNTEAFF. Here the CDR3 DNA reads TGTGCCAGTAGTATACTACAAAACACTGAAGCTTTCTTT. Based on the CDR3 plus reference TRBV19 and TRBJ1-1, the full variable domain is DGGITQSPKYLFRKEGQNVTLSCEQNLNHDAMYWYRQDPGQGLRLIYYSQIVNDFQKGDIAEGYSVSREKKESFPLTVTSAQKNPTAFYLCASSILQNTEAFFGQGTRLTVV.

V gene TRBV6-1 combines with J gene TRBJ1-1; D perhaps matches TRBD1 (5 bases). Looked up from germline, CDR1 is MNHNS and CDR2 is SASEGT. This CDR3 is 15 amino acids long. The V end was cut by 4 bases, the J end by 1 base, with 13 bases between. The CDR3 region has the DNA TGTGCCAGCAGTGCCCCTTTTACAGGGAACACTGAAGCTTTCTTT. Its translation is CASSAPFTGNTEAFF.

The CDR3 nucleotides are TGTGCCAGTATCAGGGACTTGAACACCGGGGAGCTGTTTTTT. Its translation: CASIRDLNTGELFF. The chain recombines TRBV19 with TRBJ2-2; D perhaps matches TRBD2 (6 bases). V was trimmed by 7 bases and J by 1 base, leaving 10 bases between them. Germline V lookup: CDR1 LNHDA, CDR2 SQIVND (reference sequence). The CDR3 spans 14 residues.

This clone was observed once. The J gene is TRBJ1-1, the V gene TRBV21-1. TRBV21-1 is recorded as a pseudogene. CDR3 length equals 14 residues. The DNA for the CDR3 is TGTGCCAGCAGCAAAAGGGGTATGGGGACTCGGGCTTTCTTT. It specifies CASSKRGMGTRAFF.

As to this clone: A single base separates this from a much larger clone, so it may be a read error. The CDR3 sequence: CASSQEWQGYTEAFF. DNA for the CDR3: TGCGCCAGCAGCCAAGAGTGGCAGGGCTACACTGAAGCTTTCTTT. The rearrangement links TRBV5-2 to TRBJ1-1; TRBD1 is the table's D call and was not checked against the DNA. TRBV5-2 is flagged as a pseudogene. This CDR3 is built from 15 residues.

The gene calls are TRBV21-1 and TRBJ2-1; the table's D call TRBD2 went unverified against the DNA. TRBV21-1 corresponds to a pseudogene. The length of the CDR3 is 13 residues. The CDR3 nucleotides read TGTGCCAGCAGCAAAAGCTTGGTGCTTGAGCAGTTCTTC. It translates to CASSKSLVLEQFF.

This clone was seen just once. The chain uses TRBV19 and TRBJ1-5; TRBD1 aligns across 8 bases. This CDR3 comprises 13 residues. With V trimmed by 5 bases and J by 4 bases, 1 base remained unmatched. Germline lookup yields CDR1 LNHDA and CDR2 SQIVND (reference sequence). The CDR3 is CASSGTGNQPQHF. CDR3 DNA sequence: TGTGCCAGTAGTGGGACAGGTAATCAGCCCCAGCATTTT.

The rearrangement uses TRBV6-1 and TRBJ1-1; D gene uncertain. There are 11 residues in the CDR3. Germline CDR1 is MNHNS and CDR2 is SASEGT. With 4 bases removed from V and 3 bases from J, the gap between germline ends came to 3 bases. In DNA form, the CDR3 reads TGTGCCAGCAGTGGAGACACTGAAGCTTTCTTT. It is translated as CASSGDTEAFF.

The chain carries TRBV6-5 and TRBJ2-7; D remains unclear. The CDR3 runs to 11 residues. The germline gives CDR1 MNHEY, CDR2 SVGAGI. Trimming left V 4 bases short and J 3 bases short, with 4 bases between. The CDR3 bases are TGTGCCAGCAGTTCCCACTACGAGCAGTACTTC. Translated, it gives CASSSHYEQYF.

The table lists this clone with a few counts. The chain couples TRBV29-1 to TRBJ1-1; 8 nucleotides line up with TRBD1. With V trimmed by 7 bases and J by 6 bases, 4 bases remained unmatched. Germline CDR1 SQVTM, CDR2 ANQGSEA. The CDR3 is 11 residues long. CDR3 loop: CSGWTGPEAFF. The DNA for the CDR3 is TGCAGCGGCTGGACAGGGCCTGAAGCTTTCTTT.

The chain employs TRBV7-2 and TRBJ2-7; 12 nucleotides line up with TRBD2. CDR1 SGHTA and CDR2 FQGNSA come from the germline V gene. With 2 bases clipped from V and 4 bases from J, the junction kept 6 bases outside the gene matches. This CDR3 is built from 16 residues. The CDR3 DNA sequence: TGTGCCAGCAGCTTACTAGCGGGGGGGCCAGGTTACGAGCAGTACTTC. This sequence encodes CASSLLAGGPGYEQYF. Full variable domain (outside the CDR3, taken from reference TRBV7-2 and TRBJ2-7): GAGVSQSPSNKVTEKGKDVELRCDPISGHTALYWYRQSLGQGLEFLIYFQGNSAPDKSGLPSDRFSAERTGGSVSTLTIQRTQQEDSAVYLCASSLLAGGPGYEQYFGPGTRLTVT.

Here the CDR3 reads CASSLADYEQYF. The CDR3 region has the DNA TGCGCCAGCAGCTTGGCAGACTACGAGCAGTACTTC. The rearrangement joins TRBV5-1 to TRBJ2-7, with unresolved D. Trimming pared 0 bases from V and 3 bases from J, leaving 4 bases between. CDR3 length: 12 amino acids. Germline CDR1 and CDR2: SGHRS and YFSETQ.

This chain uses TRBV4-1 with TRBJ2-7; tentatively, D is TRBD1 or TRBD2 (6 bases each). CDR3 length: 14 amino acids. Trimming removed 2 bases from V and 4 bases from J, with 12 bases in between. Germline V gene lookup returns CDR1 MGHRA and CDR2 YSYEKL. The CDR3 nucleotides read TGCGCCAGCAGCCAAACGGGGGCTGATTACGAGCAGTACTTC. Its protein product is CASSQTGADYEQYF.

The CDR3 reads CASNPPTDRPGEQYF. CDR3 DNA: TGTGCCAGCAATCCCCCGACGGACAGGCCGGGGGAGCAGTACTTC. The chain uses TRBV6-1 and TRBJ2-7; 7 nucleotides agree with TRBD1. The CDR3 has 15 residues. The germline V gene encodes CDR1 MNHNS and CDR2 SASEGT. Trimming cost V 7 bases and J 7 bases; bases outside gene matches: 16.

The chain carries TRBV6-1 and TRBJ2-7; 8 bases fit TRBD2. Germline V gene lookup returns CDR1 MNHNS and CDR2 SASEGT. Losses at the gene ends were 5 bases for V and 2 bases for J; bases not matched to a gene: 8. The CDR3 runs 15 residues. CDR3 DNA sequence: TGTGCCAGCAGTATCTATAGCGGGGCCCCCTACGAGCAGTACTTC. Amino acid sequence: CASSIYSGAPYEQYF.

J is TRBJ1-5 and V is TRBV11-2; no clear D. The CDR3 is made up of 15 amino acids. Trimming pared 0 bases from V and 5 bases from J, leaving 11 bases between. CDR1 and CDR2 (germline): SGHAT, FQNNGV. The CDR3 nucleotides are TGTGCCAGCAGCTTAGATCCGGGCCACCATCAGCCCCAGCATTTT. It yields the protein CASSLDPGHHQPQHF.

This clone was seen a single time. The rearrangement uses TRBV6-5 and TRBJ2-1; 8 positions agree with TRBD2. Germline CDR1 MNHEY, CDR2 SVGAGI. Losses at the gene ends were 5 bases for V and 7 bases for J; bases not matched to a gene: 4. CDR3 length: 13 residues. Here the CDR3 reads CASSGTSGNEQFF. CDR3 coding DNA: TGTGCCAGCAGTGGGACTAGTGGAAATGAGCAGTTCTTC.

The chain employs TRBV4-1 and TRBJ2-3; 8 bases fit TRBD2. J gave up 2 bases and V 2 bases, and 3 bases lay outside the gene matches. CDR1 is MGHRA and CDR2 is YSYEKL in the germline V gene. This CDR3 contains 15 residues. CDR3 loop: CASSQTAGATDTQYF. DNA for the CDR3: TGCGCCAGCAGCCAAACAGCGGGGGCCACAGATACGCAGTATTTT.

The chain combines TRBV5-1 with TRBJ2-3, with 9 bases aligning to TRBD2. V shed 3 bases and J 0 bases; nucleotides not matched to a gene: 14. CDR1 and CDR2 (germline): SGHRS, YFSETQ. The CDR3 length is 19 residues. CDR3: CASSSPLRQAGGSTDTQYF. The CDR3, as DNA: TGCGCCAGCAGCTCCCCCCTGCGTCAGGCGGGGGGGAGCACAGATACGCAGTATTTT.

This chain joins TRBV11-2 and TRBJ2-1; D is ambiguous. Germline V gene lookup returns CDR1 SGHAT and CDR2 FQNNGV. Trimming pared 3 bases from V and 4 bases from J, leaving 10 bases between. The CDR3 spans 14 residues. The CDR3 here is CASSLAGLYNEQFF. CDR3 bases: TGTGCCAGCAGCTTGGCCGGGTTATACAATGAGCAGTTCTTC.

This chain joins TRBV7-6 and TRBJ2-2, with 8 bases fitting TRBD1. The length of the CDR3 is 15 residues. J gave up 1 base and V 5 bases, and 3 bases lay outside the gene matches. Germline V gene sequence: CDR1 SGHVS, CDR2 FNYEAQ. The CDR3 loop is CASSPGTGNTGELFF. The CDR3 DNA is TGTGCCAGCAGCCCAGGGACAGGGAACACCGGGGAGCTGTTTTTT.

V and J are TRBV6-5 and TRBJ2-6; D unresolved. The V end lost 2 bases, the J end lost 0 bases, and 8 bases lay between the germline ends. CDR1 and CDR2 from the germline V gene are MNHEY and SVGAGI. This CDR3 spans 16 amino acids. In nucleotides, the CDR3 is TGTGCCAGCAGTTACAAGGGTTACTCTGGGGCCAACGTCCTGACTTTC. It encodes CASSYKGYSGANVLTF.

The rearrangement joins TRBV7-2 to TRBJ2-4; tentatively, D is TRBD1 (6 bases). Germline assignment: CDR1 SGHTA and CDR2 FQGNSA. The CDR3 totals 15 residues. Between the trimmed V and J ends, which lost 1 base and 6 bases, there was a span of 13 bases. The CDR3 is CASSLGTGSVNIQYF. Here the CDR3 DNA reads TGTGCCAGCAGCTTAGGTACAGGGTCCGTAAACATTCAGTACTTC.

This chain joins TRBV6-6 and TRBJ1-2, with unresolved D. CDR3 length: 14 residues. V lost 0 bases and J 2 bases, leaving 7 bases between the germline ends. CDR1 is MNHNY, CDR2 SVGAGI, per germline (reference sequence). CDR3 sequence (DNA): TGTGCCAGCAGTTACTCGGGCGGCAACTATGGCTACACCTTC. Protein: CASSYSGGNYGYTF.